This T cell receptor beta chain was found in a study of T cell responses to AZD1222 COVID-19 vaccine. Regarding the study as a whole: Spike-wide vaccine-associated CD4 TCRs dominated at 160-218 and 743-854.

The CDR3 covers 15 residues. Germline V gene sequence: CDR1 LNHDA, CDR2 SQIVND (reference sequence). J lost 10 bases, V lost 5 bases, and 10 bases had no gene match. Libraries were prepared by immunoSEQ multiplex PCR; TCRdb keeps only in-frame clonotypes and omits some of them. The sample includes some 96,000 clones, around 90% of them seen just once. Points on this clone: What it binds is unknown.

V usage is TRBV19 and J usage is TRBJ1-6; 8 positions agree with TRBD1. The material sequenced was peripheral blood, taken on day 0 of AZD1222 vaccination. The source of this sequence is an adult in good health. The CDR3 protein is CASSEADRVRSPLHF. CDR3 DNA: TGTGCCAGTAGTGAAGCGGACAGGGTACGGTCACCCCTCCACTTT.